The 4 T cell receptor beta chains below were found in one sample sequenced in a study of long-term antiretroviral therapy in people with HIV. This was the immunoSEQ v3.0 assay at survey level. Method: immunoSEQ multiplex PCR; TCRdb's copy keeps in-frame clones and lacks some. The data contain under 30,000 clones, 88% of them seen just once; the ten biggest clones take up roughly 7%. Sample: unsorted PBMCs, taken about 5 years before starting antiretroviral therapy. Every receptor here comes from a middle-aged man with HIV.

For the CDR3, the DNA is TGCAGCGTTGAAAGGGTCCAAGAGACCCAGTACTTC. Its protein product is CSVERVQETQYF. The genes are TRBV29-1 and TRBJ2-5; D is undetermined. This CDR3 is 12 amino acids long. V lost 2 bases and J 1 base, leaving 5 bases between the germline ends. Germline V gene lookup returns CDR1 SQVTM and CDR2 ANQGSEA.

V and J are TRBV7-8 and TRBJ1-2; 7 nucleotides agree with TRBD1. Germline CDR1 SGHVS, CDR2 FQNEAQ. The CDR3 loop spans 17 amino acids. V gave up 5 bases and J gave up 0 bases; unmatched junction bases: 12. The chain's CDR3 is CASSRGTATSTNYGYTF. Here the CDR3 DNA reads TGTGCCAGCAGCCGCGGGACAGCTACTTCCACTAACTATGGCTACACCTTC.

The CDR3 DNA follows: TGCGCCAGCAGCCCGAATCGACAGGGCTTGGGCGCTGAGCAGTTCTTC. It codes for CASSPNRQGLGAEQFF. The rearrangement joins TRBV5-1 to TRBJ2-1; 7 nucleotides agree with TRBD1. The CDR3 extends over 16 amino acids. Unmatched junction bases numbered 16, after V lost 4 bases and J lost 9 bases. CDR1 is SGHRS and CDR2 is YFSETQ in the germline V gene.

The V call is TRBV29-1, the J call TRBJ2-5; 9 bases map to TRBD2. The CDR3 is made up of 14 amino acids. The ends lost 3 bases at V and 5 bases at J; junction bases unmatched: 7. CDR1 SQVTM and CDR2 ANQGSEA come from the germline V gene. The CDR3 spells CSVEGRGGRETQYF. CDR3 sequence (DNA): TGCAGCGTTGAGGGGCGGGGGGGCAGGGAGACCCAGTACTTC.